Listed here is a single T cell receptor beta chain. These data belong to a study of blood T cell repertoires in COVID-19. Study at large: COVID-19 samples collected from the United States, Italy and Spain covered acute and convalescent phases. Sources were T cells, B-cell-depleted T cells, or PBMCs; the material itself was cDNA or gDNA.

Between the trimmed V and J ends, which lost 5 bases and 6 bases, there was a span of 10 bases. The CDR3 loop spans 13 amino acids. The germline gives CDR1 MNHNY, CDR2 SVGAGI (reference sequence). Authors' processing steps: Counts of nucleated cells, estimated from reference gene primer amplification, were obtained. The repertoire was sequenced with immunoSEQ multiplex PCR; TCRdb's copy has only in-frame clones and lacks some. V, J and clone size derive from that table, while D and trimming were established from the DNA sequence. The table has roughly 73,000 clones, roughly nine tenths seen once. The chain employs TRBV6-6 and TRBJ2-2; D gene uncertain. The material sequenced was peripheral blood. The sequence was obtained from a man older than 75 with acute or convalescent COVID-19. CDR3 protein: CASSPVLPGELFF. CDR3 in DNA: TGTGCCAGCAGTCCCGTCCTTCCCGGGGAGCTGTTTTTT.